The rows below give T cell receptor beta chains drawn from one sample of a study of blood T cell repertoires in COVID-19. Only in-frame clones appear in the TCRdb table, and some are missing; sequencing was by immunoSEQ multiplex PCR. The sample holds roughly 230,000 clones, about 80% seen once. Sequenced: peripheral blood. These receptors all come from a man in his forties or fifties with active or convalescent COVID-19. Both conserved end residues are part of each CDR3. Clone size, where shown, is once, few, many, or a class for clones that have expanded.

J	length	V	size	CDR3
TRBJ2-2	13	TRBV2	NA	CASSEDRFGELFF
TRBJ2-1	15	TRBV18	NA	CASSPAGGARDEQFF
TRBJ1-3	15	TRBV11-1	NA	CASSPSRGSGNTIYF
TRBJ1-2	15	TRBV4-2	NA	CASSQEGGRNYGYTF
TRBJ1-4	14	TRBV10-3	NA	CAISPGTDYEKLFF
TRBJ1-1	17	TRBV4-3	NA	CASSPSSDRGMNTEAFF
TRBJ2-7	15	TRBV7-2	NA	CASSLGGQGLDEQYF
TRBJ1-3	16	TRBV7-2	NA	CASSLDGSASGNTIYF
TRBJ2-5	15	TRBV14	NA	CASSQDQRALETQYF
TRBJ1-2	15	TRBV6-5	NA	CASIYRGGNNYGYTF
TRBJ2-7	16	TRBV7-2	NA	CASSLDSGGAVSEQYF
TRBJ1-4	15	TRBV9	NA	CASSVNTGPNEKLFF
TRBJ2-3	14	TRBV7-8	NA	CASSLHRGTDTQYF
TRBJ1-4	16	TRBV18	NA	CASSPFPRGRGEKLFF
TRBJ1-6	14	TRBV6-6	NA	CASSYMDRGSPLHF
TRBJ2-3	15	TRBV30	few	CAWGLGTSATDTQYF
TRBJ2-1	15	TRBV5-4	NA	CASSLGRGAYNEQFF
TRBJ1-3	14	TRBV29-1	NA	CSVEEGAVGNTIYF
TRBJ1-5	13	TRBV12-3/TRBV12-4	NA	CASSYGYDQPQHF
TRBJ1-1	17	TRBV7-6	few	CASSYTPGRGGNTEAFF